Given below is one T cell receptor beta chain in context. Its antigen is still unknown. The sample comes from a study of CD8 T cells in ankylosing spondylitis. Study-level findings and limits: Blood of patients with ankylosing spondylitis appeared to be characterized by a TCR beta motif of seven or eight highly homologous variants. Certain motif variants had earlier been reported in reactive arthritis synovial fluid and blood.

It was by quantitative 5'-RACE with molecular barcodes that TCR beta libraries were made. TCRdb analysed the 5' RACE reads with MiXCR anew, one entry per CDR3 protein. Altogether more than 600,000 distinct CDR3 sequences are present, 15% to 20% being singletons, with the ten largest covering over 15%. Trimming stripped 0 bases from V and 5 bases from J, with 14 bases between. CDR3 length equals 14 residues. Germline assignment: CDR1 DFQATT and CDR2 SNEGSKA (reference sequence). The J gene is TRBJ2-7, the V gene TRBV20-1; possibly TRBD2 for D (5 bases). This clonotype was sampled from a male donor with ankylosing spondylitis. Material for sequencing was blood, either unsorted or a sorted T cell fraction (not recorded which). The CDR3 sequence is CSARESSRYDEQYF. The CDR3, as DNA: TGCAGTGCTAGAGAATCTAGCCGCTACGACGAGCAGTACTTC.